This is a list of T cell receptor beta chains from one sample in a study of regulatory T cells in long-lasting Graves disease. TCRdb fed the multiplex PCR reads into MiXCR, producing one record per CDR3 protein. The table has roughly 510,000 distinct CDR3 sequences, 16% seen once. This sample was also put to use in a study of T cells in Graves' hyperthyroidism and ophthalmopathy.

Sequenced here: peripheral blood mononuclear cells (PBMCs), sampled at new diagnosis, from a patient treated with antithyroid drugs. The source is a young man with Graves disease. Each CDR3 is given with its conserved first and last residue. A D gene is named only where the DNA matches it firmly. Clone size appears in some rows only: once, few, many, or a class for an expanded clone.

abundance	d_gene	v_gene	j_gene	CDR3aa	CDR3nt
.	TRBD1	TRBV7-9	TRBJ1-4	CASSLVVGTQGRKEKLFF	TGTGCCAGCAGCTTAGTCGTCGGGACACAGGGGCGAAAAGAAAAACTGTTTTTT
few	TRBD1	TRBV6-1	TRBJ2-7	CASSQQGQVSFFEQYF	TGTGCCAGCAGTCAACAAGGACAGGTGTCCTTTTTCGAGCAGTACTTC
few	TRBD2	TRBV3-1	TRBJ2-5	CASSQNLAGGKETQYF	TGTGCCAGCAGCCAGAATCTAGCGGGAGGGAAAGAGACCCAGTACTTC
.	.	TRBV12-3/TRBV12-4	TRBJ1-6	CASTIDNSPLHF	TGTGCCAGCACTATCGATAATTCACCCCTCCACTTT
many	.	TRBV9	TRBJ2-5	CASSISRGQETQYF	TGTGCCAGCAGCATAAGCCGGGGACAAGAGACCCAGTACTTC
many	.	TRBV2	TRBJ2-5	CASRDLETQYF	TGTGCCAGCAGAGACTTGGAGACCCAGTACTTC
few	.	TRBV29-1	TRBJ1-5	CSVTWGEGQPQRF	TGCAGCGTTACGTGGGGTGAAGGCCAGCCCCAGCGTTTT
many	TRBD1	TRBV29-1	TRBJ1-1	CSVEEAGQPLNQAFF	TGCAGCGTTGAAGAGGCGGGACAGCCCCTGAATCAAGCTTTCTTT
.	.	TRBV19	TRBJ2-3	CASSIVLTDTQYF	TGTGCCAGTAGTATTGTGTTGACAGATACGCAGTATTTT
many	.	TRBV11-1	TRBJ2-1	CASSLFVPVGGITPLRGEQFF	TGTGCCAGCAGCTTATTCGTCCCCGTAGGGGGAATCACTCCACTGAGGGGTGAGCAGTTCTTC
many	.	TRBV2	TRBJ2-7	CASREAGGEQYF	TGTGCCAGCAGGGAAGCCGGAGGGGAGCAGTACTTC
many	.	TRBV15	TRBJ2-5	CATSSGGSETQYF	TGTGCCACCAGCAGTGGAGGTTCAGAGACCCAGTACTTC
.	.	TRBV4-2	TRBJ2-7	CASSPQLTYEQYF	TGTGCCAGCAGCCCACAGCTTACCTACGAGCAGTACTTC
few	TRBD1	TRBV29-1	TRBJ1-3	CSVRETGASGNTIYF	TGCAGCGTGAGAGAGACAGGGGCCTCTGGAAACACCATATATTTT
.	TRBD2	TRBV12-3/TRBV12-4	TRBJ2-1	CASSLVSGRFYSYNEQFF	TGTGCCAGCAGCTTAGTTAGCGGGAGGTTCTACTCCTACAATGAACAGTTCTTC
many	TRBD1	TRBV3-1	TRBJ1-2	CASSPGQAGYGYTF	TGTGCCAGCAGCCCAGGACAGGCAGGGTATGGCTACACCTTC
many	.	TRBV11-2	TRBJ2-1	CASSLGRGILYNEQFF	TGTGCCAGCAGCTTAGGTCGCGGGATTCTATACAATGAGCAGTTCTTC
.	.	TRBV18	TRBJ2-2	CASSPTILQGRTGELFF	TGTGCCAGCTCACCCACAATATTACAGGGCCGCACCGGGGAGCTGTTTTTT
few	TRBD1	TRBV27	TRBJ1-4	CASSWGQGATNEKLFF	TGTGCCAGCAGTTGGGGACAGGGGGCAACTAATGAAAAACTGTTTTTT
.	TRBD2	TRBV20-1	TRBJ2-1	CSASNSGDLTGGEQFF	TGCAGTGCTAGTAATAGCGGGGACCTCACGGGGGGTGAGCAGTTCTTC
.	.	TRBV27	TRBJ2-3	CASSDVPGGGSDTQYF	TGTGCCAGCAGTGACGTACCAGGGGGGGGCTCAGATACGCAGTATTTT
.	.	TRBV5-6	TRBJ1-2	CASSPGGGVSYGYTF	TGTGCCAGCAGCCCGGGAGGAGGGGTCAGCTATGGCTACACCTTC
.	.	TRBV7-2	TRBJ2-1	CASSSQGTTLNEQFF	TGTGCCAGCAGCTCCCAAGGGACCACCCTCAATGAGCAGTTCTTC
.	.	TRBV19	TRBJ2-2	CASSAIAIAGGLFF	TGTGCCAGTAGCGCGATTGCGATCGCCGGGGGGCTGTTTTTT
once	.	TRBV27	TRBJ1-4	CASRHRFTANEKLFF	TGTGCCAGCAGACATCGGTTCACAGCTAATGAAAAACTGTTTTTT
.	.	TRBV4-1	TRBJ2-7	CASSQGRGKSYEQYF	TGCGCCAGCAGCCAAGGAAGGGGGAAATCCTACGAGCAGTACTTC
many	.	TRBV18	TRBJ1-2	CASSPSGEERYGYTF	TGTGCCAGCTCACCATCTGGCGAAGAGAGGTATGGCTACACCTTC
few	TRBD2	TRBV6-1	TRBJ2-3	CASSPDVGLAIDTQYF	TGTGCCAGCAGTCCCGATGTGGGACTAGCGATAGATACGCAGTATTTT
.	TRBD1	TRBV5-4	TRBJ2-4	CASSSDRRDIQYF	TGTGCCAGCAGCTCGGACAGGCGGGACATTCAGTACTTC
few	.	TRBV20-1	TRBJ2-1	CSACGSTGEEQFF	TGCAGTGCTTGTGGGTCTACCGGGGAAGAGCAGTTCTTC
.	.	TRBV6-9	TRBJ2-2	CASSYRPTMGTGELFF	TGTGCCAGCAGTTACCGCCCCACTATGGGCACCGGGGAGCTGTTTTTT
many	TRBD1	TRBV12-3/TRBV12-4	TRBJ1-5	CASSRTGGGQPQHF	TGTGCCAGCAGTCGGACAGGGGGCGGACAGCCCCAGCATTTT
many	TRBD2	TRBV7-9	TRBJ2-1	CASSRSGGLVNEQFF	TGTGCCAGCAGCCGAAGCGGGGGATTGGTTAATGAGCAGTTCTTC
.	.	TRBV5-4	TRBJ2-7	CASSPGQSNAYEQYF	TGTGCCAGCAGCCCCGGACAGTCCAATGCCTACGAGCAGTACTTC
few	.	TRBV5-1	TRBJ2-7	CASSFDSHLYEQYF	TGCGCCAGCAGCTTTGACAGCCACCTCTACGAGCAGTACTTC
few	.	TRBV20-1	TRBJ1-5	CSAWTGGNQPQHF	TGCAGTGCATGGACCGGGGGCAATCAGCCCCAGCATTTT
many	.	TRBV5-1	TRBJ2-7	CASSLVGEVDEQYF	TGCGCCAGCAGCTTGGTGGGGGAGGTTGATGAGCAGTACTTC
.	TRBD1	TRBV6-2/TRBV6-3	TRBJ1-2	CAGGTAYGYTF	TGTGCCGGCGGGACAGCTTATGGCTACACCTTC
many	.	TRBV28	TRBJ1-2	CASSPHQGPYGYTF	TGTGCCAGCAGTCCCCATCAGGGTCCCTATGGCTACACCTTC
few	.	TRBV11-3	TRBJ2-5	CASSLVRTGPSQETQYF	TGTGCCAGCAGCTTAGTTAGAACAGGGCCGTCCCAAGAGACCCAGTACTTC
.	TRBD2	TRBV27	TRBJ2-1	CASSFGTRTEDEQFF	TGTGCCAGCAGTTTTGGGACTAGGACAGAGGATGAGCAGTTCTTC
few	TRBD1	TRBV27	TRBJ2-3	CASSATGGFTDTQYF	TGTGCCAGCAGCGCGACAGGGGGGTTCACAGATACGCAGTATTTT
many	.	TRBV28	TRBJ2-1	CASTPAGNEQFF	TGTGCCAGCACCCCAGCTGGTAATGAGCAGTTCTTC
few	.	TRBV20-1	TRBJ1-5	CSANRGGSNQPQHF	TGCAGTGCCAATCGGGGTGGTAGCAATCAGCCCCAGCATTTT